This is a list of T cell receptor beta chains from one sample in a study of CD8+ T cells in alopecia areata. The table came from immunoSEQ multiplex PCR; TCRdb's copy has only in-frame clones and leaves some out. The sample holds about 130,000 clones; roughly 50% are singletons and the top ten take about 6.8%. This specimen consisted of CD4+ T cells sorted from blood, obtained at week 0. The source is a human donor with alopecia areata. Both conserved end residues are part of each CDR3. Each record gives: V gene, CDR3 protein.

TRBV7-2 CASTITGGNNSPLHF
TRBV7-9 CASSPSGGAEQPQHF
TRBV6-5 CASRQNTGELFF
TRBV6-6 CASKRIGESQYF
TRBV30 CAWSLGGDNEQFF
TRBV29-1 CSVEGDRGTEAFF
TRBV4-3 CASSQDQRANALGGELFF
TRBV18 CASSPPGQGVNTEAFF
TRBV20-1 CSASPDQPQHF
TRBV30 CAWCLAWDSFSGAPYGYTF
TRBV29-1 CSVDVGVNIQYF
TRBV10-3 CAIRGSGTENYGYTF
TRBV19 CASRRDRLYGYTF
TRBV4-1 CASSQGRANGGPKNIQYF
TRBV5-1 CASSPLYPGQGNEQFF
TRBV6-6 CATSGGFPQDTQYF
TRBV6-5 CASRAYINQPQHF
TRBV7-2 CASSFLAGSSYNSPLHF
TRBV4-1 CASSQHNGKSPDYGYTF
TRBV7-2 CASSPHPMDTGELFF
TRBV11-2 CASSLGSGGAGKTQYF
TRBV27 CASSNRVRETQYF
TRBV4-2 CASSQDPPGQRRSEQYF
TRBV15 CATSLQYNSPLHF
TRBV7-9 CASSLVLGGRETQYF
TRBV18 CASSPAETQYF
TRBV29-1 CSVVGQGVTDTQYF
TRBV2 CASRTGNYEQYF
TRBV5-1 CASSQQEGNTIYF
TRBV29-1 CSGGTGNTEAFF
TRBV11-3 CASSPRVRDEQFF
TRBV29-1 CSVTAGTDSQYF
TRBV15 CATSFRGLNTEAFF
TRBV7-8 CASSLQQGNYGYTF
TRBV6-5 CASRITGQSYEQYF
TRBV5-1 CASSSTAGTASTDTQYF
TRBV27 CASGMTGGGLTQYF
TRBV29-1 CSVAGTLRGPDTQYF
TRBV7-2 CASSSGQGAGAYNSPLHF
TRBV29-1 CSVEGGRGLMGYTF
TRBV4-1 CASSQDWGRDTEAFF
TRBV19 CASSISPLGGGTEAFF
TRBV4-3 CASSPLTSGNTIYF
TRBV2 CASSENTDTQYF
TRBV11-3 CASSLEQLGDYGYTF
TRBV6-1 CASRDRGYETQYF
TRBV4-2 CASSQGSGETQYF
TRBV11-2 CASSTDRGFSYNEQFF
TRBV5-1 CASSPQGKDQPQHF
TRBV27 CASSLGAGIPSYNEQFF
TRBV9 CASRRGPGEKLFF